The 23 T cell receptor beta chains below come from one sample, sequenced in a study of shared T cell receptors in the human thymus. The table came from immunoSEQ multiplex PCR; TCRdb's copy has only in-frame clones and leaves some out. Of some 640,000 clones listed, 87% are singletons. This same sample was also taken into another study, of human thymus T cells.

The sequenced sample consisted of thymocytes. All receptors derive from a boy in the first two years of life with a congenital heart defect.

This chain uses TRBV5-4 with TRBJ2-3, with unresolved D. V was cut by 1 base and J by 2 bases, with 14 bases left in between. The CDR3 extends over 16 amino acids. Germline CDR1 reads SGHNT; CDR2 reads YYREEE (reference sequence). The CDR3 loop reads CASSLFADFFTDTQYF. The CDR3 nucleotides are TGTGCCAGCAGCTTGTTTGCGGATTTCTTCACAGATACGCAGTATTTT.

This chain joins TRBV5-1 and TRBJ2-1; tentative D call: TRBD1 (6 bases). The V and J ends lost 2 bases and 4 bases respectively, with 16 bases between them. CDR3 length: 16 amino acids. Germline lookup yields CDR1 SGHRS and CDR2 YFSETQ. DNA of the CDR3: TGCGCCAGCAGCTTACCGACAGGTCGGAGATACAATGAGCAGTTCTTC. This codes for CASSLPTGRRYNEQFF. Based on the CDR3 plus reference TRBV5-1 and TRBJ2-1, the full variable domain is KAGVTQTPRYLIKTRGQQVTLSCSPISGHRSVSWYQQTPGQGLQFLFEYFSETQRNKGNFPGRFSGRQFSNSRSEMNVSTLELGDSALYLCASSLPTGRRYNEQFFGPGTRLTVL.

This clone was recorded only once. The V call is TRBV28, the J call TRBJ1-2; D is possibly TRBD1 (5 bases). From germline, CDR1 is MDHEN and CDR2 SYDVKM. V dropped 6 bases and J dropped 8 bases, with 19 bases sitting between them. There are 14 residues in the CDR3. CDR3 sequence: CASSTDSLPWGYTF. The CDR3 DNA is TGTGCCAGCAGCACTGACAGCCTCCCCTGGGGCTACACCTTC.

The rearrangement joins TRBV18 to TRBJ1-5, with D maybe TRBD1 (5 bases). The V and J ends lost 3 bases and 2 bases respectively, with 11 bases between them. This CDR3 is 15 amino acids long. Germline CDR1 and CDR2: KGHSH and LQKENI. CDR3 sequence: CASSPGLWRNQPQHF. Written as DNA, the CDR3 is TGTGCCAGCTCACCGGGACTGTGGCGCAATCAGCCCCAGCATTTT. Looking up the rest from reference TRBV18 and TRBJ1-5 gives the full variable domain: NAGVMQNPRHLVRRRGQEARLRCSPMKGHSHVYWYRQLPEEGLKFMVYLQKENIIDESGMPKERFSAEFPKEGPSILRIQQVVRGDSAAYFCASSPGLWRNQPQHFGDGTRLSIL.

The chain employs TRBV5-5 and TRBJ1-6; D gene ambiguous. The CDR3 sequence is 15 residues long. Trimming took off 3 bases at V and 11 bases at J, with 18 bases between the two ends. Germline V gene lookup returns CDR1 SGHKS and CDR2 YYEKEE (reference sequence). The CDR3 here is CASSSTRGGYAPLHF. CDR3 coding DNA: TGTGCCAGCAGCTCGACCCGGGGAGGTTATGCACCCCTCCACTTT.

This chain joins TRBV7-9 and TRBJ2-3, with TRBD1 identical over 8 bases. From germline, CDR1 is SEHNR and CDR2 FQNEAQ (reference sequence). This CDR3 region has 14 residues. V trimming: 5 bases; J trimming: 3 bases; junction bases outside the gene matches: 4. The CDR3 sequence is CASSLGQGTDTQYF. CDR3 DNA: TGTGCCAGCAGCCTCGGACAGGGAACAGATACGCAGTATTTT.

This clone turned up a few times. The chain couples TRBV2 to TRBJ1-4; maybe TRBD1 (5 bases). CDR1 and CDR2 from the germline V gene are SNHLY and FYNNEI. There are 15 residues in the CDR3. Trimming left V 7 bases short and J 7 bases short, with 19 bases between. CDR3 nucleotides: TGTGCCAGCAATAGGTCGGGCAGGGACTGTGAAAAACTGTTTTTT. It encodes CASNRSGRDCEKLFF.

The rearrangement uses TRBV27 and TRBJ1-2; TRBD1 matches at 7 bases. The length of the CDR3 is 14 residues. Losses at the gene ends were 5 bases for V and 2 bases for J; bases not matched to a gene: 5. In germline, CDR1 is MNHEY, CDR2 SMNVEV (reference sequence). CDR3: CASSPPTGNYGYTF. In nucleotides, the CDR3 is TGTGCCAGCAGTCCCCCGACAGGGAACTATGGCTACACCTTC.

CDR3 bases: TGTGCCAGCAGTGTACACCTGAACACTGAAGCTTTCTTT. It codes for CASSVHLNTEAFF. The chain is built from TRBV6-4 and TRBJ1-1; no definite D call. Trimming removed 4 bases from V and 0 bases from J, with 6 bases in between. CDR3 size: 13 residues. In germline, CDR1 is MRHNA, CDR2 SNTAGT.

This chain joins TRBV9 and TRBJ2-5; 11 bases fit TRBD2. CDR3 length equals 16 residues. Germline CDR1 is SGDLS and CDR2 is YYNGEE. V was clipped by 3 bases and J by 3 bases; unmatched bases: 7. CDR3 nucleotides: TGTGCCAGCAGCGCCGTGGGGACTAGCGGAAAAGAGACCCAGTACTTC. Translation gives CASSAVGTSGKETQYF.

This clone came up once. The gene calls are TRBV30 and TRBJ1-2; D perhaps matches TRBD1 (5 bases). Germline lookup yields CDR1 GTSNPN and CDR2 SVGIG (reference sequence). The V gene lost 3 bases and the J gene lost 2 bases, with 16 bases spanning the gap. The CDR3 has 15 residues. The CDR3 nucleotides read TGTGCCTGGAGCGACGCGGGGGGGACCAACTATGGCTACACCTTC. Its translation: CAWSDAGGTNYGYTF.

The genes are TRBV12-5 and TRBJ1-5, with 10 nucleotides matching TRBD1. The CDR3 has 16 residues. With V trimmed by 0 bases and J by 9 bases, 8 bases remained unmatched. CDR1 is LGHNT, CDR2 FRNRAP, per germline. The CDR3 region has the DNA TGTGCTAGTGGTTTGGTAGGTGACAGGGGGCACCGGCCCCAGCATTTT. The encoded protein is CASGLVGDRGHRPQHF.

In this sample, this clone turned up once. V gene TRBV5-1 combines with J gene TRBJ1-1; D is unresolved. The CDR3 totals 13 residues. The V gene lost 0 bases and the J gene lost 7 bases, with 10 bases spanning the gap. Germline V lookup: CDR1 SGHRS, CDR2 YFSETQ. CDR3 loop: CASSLAGGIEAFF. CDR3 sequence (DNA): TGCGCCAGCAGCTTGGCGGGCGGGATTGAAGCTTTCTTT.

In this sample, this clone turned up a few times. CDR3 DNA: TGCGCCAGCAGCCAAGATCTGGTCAGGGCCTATGAGCAGTTCTTC. Translation: CASSQDLVRAYEQFF. The rearrangement joins TRBV4-3 to TRBJ2-1; D is possibly TRBD1 (5 bases). The CDR3 is made up of 15 amino acids. Germline assignment: CDR1 LGHNA and CDR2 YSLEER. V dropped 0 bases and J dropped 8 bases, with 14 bases sitting between them.

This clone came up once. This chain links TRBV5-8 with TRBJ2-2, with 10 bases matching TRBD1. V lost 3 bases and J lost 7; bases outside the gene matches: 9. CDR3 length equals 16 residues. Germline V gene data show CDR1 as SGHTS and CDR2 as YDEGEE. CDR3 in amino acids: CASSCFDRGLIGELFF. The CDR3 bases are TGTGCCAGCAGCTGCTTCGACAGGGGGCTAATCGGGGAGCTGTTTTTT. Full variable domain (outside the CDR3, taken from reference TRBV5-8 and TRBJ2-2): EAGVTQSPTHLIKTRGQQATLRCSPISGHTSVYWYQQALGLGLQFLLWYDEGEERNRGNFPPRFSGRQFPNYSSELNVNALELEDSALYLCASSCFDRGLIGELFFGEGSRLTVL.

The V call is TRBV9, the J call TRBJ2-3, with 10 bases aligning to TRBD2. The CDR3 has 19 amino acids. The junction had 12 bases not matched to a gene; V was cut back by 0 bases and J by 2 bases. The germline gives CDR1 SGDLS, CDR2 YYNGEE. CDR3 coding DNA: TGTGCCAGCAGCGTAGACCCCAATTCGACTAGCGGGTTCACAGATACGCAGTATTTT. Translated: CASSVDPNSTSGFTDTQYF.

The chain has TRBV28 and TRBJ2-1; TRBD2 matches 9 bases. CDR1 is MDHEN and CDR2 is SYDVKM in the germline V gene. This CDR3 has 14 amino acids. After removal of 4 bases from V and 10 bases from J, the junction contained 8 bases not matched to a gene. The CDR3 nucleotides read TGTGCCAGCAGTTCGGGACTAGCCGTTTTCGAGCAGTTCTTC. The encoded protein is CASSSGLAVFEQFF.

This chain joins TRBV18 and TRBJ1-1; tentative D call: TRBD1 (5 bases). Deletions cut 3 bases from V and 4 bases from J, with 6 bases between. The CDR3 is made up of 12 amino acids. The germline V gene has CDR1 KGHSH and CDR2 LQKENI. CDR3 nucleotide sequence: TGTGCCAGCTCACCTCAGGGCACTGAAGCTTTCTTT. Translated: CASSPQGTEAFF.

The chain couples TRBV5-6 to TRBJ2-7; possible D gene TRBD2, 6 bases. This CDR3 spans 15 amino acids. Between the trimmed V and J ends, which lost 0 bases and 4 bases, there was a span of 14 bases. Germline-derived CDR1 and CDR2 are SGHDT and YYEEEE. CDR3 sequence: CASSLAGGDAYEQYF. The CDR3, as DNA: TGTGCCAGCAGCTTGGCCGGAGGGGATGCGTACGAGCAGTACTTC.

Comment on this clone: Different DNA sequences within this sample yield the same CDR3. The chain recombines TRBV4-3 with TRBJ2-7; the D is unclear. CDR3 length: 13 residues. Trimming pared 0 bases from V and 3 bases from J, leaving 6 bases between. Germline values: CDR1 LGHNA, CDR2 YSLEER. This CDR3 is CASSQDRGYEQYF. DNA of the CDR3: TGCGCCAGCAGCCAAGACAGAGGCTACGAGCAGTACTTC.

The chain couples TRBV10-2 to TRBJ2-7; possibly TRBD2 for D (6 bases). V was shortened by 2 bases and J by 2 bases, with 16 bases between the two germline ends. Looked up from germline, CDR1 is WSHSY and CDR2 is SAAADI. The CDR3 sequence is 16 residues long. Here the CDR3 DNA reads TGCGCCAGCAGTGAGAAGGGCGGGGTAAAACCCTACGAGCAGTACTTC. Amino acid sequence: CASSEKGGVKPYEQYF.

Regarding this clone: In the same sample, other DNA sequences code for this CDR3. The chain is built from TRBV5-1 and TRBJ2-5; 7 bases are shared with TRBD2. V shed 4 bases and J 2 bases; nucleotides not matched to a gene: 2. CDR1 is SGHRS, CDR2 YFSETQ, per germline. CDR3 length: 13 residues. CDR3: CASSPRGQETQYF. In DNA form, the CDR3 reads TGCGCCAGCAGCCCGCGGGGGCAAGAGACCCAGTACTTC.

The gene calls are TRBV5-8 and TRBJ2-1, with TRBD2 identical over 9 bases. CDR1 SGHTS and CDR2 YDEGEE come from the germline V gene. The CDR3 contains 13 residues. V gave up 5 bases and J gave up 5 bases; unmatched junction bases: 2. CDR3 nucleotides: TGTGCCAGCAGTGCTAGCGGGGACAATGAGCAGTTCTTC. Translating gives CASSASGDNEQFF.